This T cell receptor beta chain came from a study of blood T cells in healthy people across ages. The CDR3 length is 12 residues. Germline CDR1 is SEHNR and CDR2 is FQNEAQ (reference sequence). V was pared by 1 base and J by 7 bases, with 5 bases between. Many counts were recorded for this clonotype. The use of a sample-barcoded 5' primer and a J-beta primer mix characterized a second PCR of roughly 6 to 11 cycles. TCRdb processed the 5' RACE reads anew with MiXCR; each CDR3 protein has one entry. The data contain 1.2 million to 1.5 million distinct CDR3 sequences, approximately 59% of them singletons.

The sequence was collected from a man younger than 35 in good health. The V and J genes are TRBV7-9 and TRBJ2-1; D gene uncertain. The material sequenced was blood. CDR3 region: CASSLGENEQFF. In DNA form, the CDR3 reads TGTGCCAGCAGCTTAGGCGAAAATGAGCAGTTCTTC.